One and the same sample provided the 25 T cell receptor beta chains below, sequenced in a study of T cells in tuberculosis. Profiling relied on immunoSEQ multiplex PCR, and the TCRdb table lists in-frame clones only, not all of them. The table records some 41,000 clones, 90% to 95% of them present only once. Sequencing was done on a sample of PBMCs. The receptors originated from a donor under 30 with latent tuberculosis or without tuberculosis infection. Some clones in this sample may be carry-over from other donors' samples.

V usage is TRBV6-1 and J usage is TRBJ2-5; 9 nucleotides line up with TRBD1. The CDR3 has 14 residues. CDR1 and CDR2 from the germline V gene are MNHNS and SASEGT. V was clipped by 6 bases and J by 5 bases; unmatched bases: 7. The CDR3: CASRTKTGGETQYF. DNA of the CDR3: TGTGCCAGCAGGACCAAGACAGGGGGTGAGACCCAGTACTTC.

The genes are TRBV19 and TRBJ2-7, with TRBD1 as a possible D gene (5 bases). This CDR3 has 13 amino acids. V was pared by 10 bases and J by 1 base, with 14 bases between. In germline, CDR1 is LNHDA, CDR2 SQIVND (reference sequence). CDR3 DNA: TGTGCCACCCTAGGTAGGGGTTCCTACGAGCAGTACTTC. Protein sequence: CATLGRGSYEQYF.

There are a few counts of this clone. The chain links TRBV5-6 to TRBJ1-6, with 8 bases matching TRBD1. The CDR3 runs 15 residues. J gave up 5 bases and V 6 bases, and 7 bases lay outside the gene matches. The germline gives CDR1 SGHDT, CDR2 YYEEEE. CDR3 coding DNA: TGTGCCAGCACGCTTGGACAGGGTAATAATTCACCCCTCCACTTT. Translation gives CASTLGQGNNSPLHF.

The chain combines TRBV11-2 with TRBJ1-2; weak D call: TRBD1 (5 bases). V was clipped by 4 bases and J by 8 bases, with 14 bases between them. The CDR3 runs 13 residues. The germline gives CDR1 SGHAT, CDR2 FQNNGV. This CDR3 reads CASSSTGGDGYTF. As DNA, the CDR3 is TGTGCCAGCAGCTCGACGGGGGGAGACGGCTACACCTTC.

The rearrangement links TRBV11-2 to TRBJ2-6, with D maybe TRBD1 (6 bases). V was trimmed by 6 bases and J by 3 bases, leaving 12 bases between them. The CDR3 extends over 15 amino acids. Germline V gene lookup returns CDR1 SGHAT and CDR2 FQNNGV. This chain's CDR3 is CASRFWGRGANVLTF. CDR3 bases: TGTGCCAGCAGGTTCTGGGGGCGTGGGGCCAACGTCCTGACTTTC.

This clone was counted once. The rearrangement uses TRBV7-2 and TRBJ1-1, with D perhaps matching TRBD1 (5 bases). Germline CDR1 is SGHTA and CDR2 is FQGNSA. This CDR3 region has 17 residues. The V gene lost 0 bases and the J gene lost 3 bases, with 17 bases spanning the gap. CDR3 nucleotides: TGTGCCAGCAGCTTAGCGGTGGTCGGGGGTCGTTACACTGAAGCTTTCTTT. It codes for CASSLAVVGGRYTEAFF.

J is TRBJ1-2 and V is TRBV6-6; the D gene is possibly TRBD1 (6 bases). The germline CDR1 and CDR2 sequences are MNHNY and SVGAGI (reference sequence). Trimming cost V 2 bases and J 1 base, with 8 bases left between them. This CDR3 has 14 residues. This CDR3 reads CASSYGQNNYGYTF. DNA of the CDR3: TGTGCCAGCAGTTACGGACAGAATAACTATGGCTACACCTTC.

The rearrangement links TRBV2 to TRBJ2-1, with TRBD2 identical over 9 bases. Germline V gene lookup returns CDR1 SNHLY and CDR2 FYNNEI. The ends lost 6 bases at V and 7 bases at J; junction bases unmatched: 10. The CDR3 totals 15 residues. The CDR3 loop is CASRARAGGPNEQFF. In DNA, the CDR3 is TGTGCCAGCAGGGCTCGCGCGGGGGGGCCAAATGAGCAGTTCTTC. Supplemented by reference TRBV2 and TRBJ2-1, the full variable domain reads EPEVTQTPSHQVTQMGQEVILRCVPISNHLYFYWYRQILGQKVEFLVSFYNNEISEKSEIFDDQFSVERPDGSNFTLKIRSTKLEDSAMYFCASRARAGGPNEQFFGPGTRLTVL.

The chain recombines TRBV7-7 with TRBJ2-7; 8 positions match TRBD1. Per the germline V gene, CDR1 is SSHAT and CDR2 is FNYEAQ (reference sequence). The J segment lost 3 bases and the V segment lost 5 bases, leaving 12 bases of the junction unmatched. The CDR3 sequence is 16 residues long. The CDR3 DNA follows: TGTGCCAGCAGCCCCGTCTGGACAGGGAAAGTCTACGAGCAGTACTTC. Translation: CASSPVWTGKVYEQYF.

V and J are TRBV2 and TRBJ2-2, with TRBD1 matching over 8 bases. Unmatched junction bases numbered 10, after V lost 6 bases and J lost 4 bases. The V gene's germline CDR1 is SNHLY and CDR2 FYNNEI. The CDR3 runs 16 residues. The CDR3 sequence: CASRAAGGLGTGELFF. Here the CDR3 DNA reads TGTGCCAGCAGAGCCGCAGGGGGCCTAGGCACCGGGGAGCTGTTTTTT.

This clone was counted only a few times. V is TRBV10-3 and J is TRBJ1-2; 10 bases fit TRBD1. With V trimmed by 8 bases and J by 4 bases, 10 bases remained unmatched. In germline, CDR1 is ENHRY, CDR2 SYGVKD. This CDR3 is built from 15 residues. For the CDR3, the DNA is TGTGCCATCGAGGCCGGGACAGGGGATGGCTATGGCTACACCTTC. Amino acid sequence: CAIEAGTGDGYGYTF.

On this clone: The junction does not match germline at one end; this may be a read error. The chain carries TRBV6-1 and TRBJ1-1, with D perhaps matching TRBD1 (6 bases). Germline V lookup: CDR1 MNHNS, CDR2 SASEGT. This CDR3 has 12 amino acids. The CDR3 spells CASSEGDTSAFF. In nucleotides, the CDR3 is TGTGCCAGCAGCGAAGGGGACACGTCAGCTTTCTTT.

The chain uses TRBV25-1 and TRBJ2-7, with 10 nucleotides matching TRBD1. The CDR3 loop spans 15 amino acids. CDR1 and CDR2 from the germline V gene are MGHDK and SYGVNS. The trim removed 5 bases at V and 3 bases at J, leaving 7 bases unmatched. The CDR3 coding sequence is TGTGCCAGCAGTCCTCCCGGGACAGGGGACTACGAGCAGTACTTC. It translates to CASSPPGTGDYEQYF.

This clone was observed a single time. The V gene is TRBV18, the J gene TRBJ1-2; 7 bases map to TRBD1. CDR1 KGHSH and CDR2 LQKENI come from the germline V gene. The CDR3 length is 14 residues. Losses at the gene ends were 0 bases for V and 7 bases for J; bases not matched to a gene: 5. CDR3 loop: CASSPPFTGVGYTF. CDR3 DNA sequence: TGTGCCAGCTCACCACCCTTCACAGGGGTTGGCTACACCTTC.

This chain connects TRBV5-4 to TRBJ2-2; unclear D gene. The V gene's germline CDR1 is SGHNT and CDR2 YYREEE (reference sequence). With 1 base removed from V and 1 base from J, the gap between germline ends came to 5 bases. The CDR3 covers 14 residues. The CDR3 sequence is CASSLPGNTGELFF. As DNA, the CDR3 is TGTGCCAGCAGCTTGCCGGGGAACACCGGGGAGCTGTTTTTT.

The CDR3: CASSSYLEGKGNEKLFF. In DNA form, the CDR3 reads TGTGCCAGCAGTTCCTACCTCGAGGGAAAGGGAAATGAAAAACTGTTTTTT. The genes are TRBV27 and TRBJ1-4; D is uncertain. Germline V gene data show CDR1 as MNHEY and CDR2 as SMNVEV (reference sequence). The CDR3 runs to 17 residues. The V gene lost 4 bases and the J gene lost 5 bases, with 20 bases spanning the gap.

V and J are TRBV27 and TRBJ1-6, with unresolved D. Germline CDR1 and CDR2: MNHEY and SMNVEV (reference sequence). Between the trimmed V and J ends, which lost 3 bases and 7 bases, there was a span of 10 bases. The length of the CDR3 is 14 residues. Here the CDR3 DNA reads TGTGCCAGCAGTTTTCGACAAAAGAATTCACCCCTCCACTTT. Protein sequence: CASSFRQKNSPLHF.

This chain connects TRBV2 to TRBJ2-6, with 7 nucleotides matching TRBD1. The length of the CDR3 is 18 residues. J lost 5 bases, V lost 1 base, and 11 bases had no gene match. Germline CDR1 reads SNHLY; CDR2 reads FYNNEI. As DNA, the CDR3 is TGTGCCAGCAGTGAAGGGGGACAGCTGTACCTGAGGGCCAACGTCCTGACTTTC. It is translated as CASSEGGQLYLRANVLTF.

The chain employs TRBV7-2 and TRBJ1-2; TRBD1 aligns across 9 bases. CDR1 and CDR2 from the germline V gene are SGHTA and FQGNSA. The CDR3 consists of 15 residues. J gave up 4 bases and V 4 bases, and 7 bases lay outside the gene matches. CDR3 in amino acids: CASSSQTGGGYGYTF. The CDR3 DNA reads TGTGCCAGCAGCTCTCAAACAGGGGGCGGCTATGGCTACACCTTC.

This rearrangement joins TRBV29-1 to TRBJ2-7; TRBD1 matches 10 bases. Losses at the gene ends were 7 bases for V and 3 bases for J; bases not matched to a gene: 3. This CDR3 spans 12 amino acids. The V gene's germline CDR1 is SQVTM and CDR2 ANQGSEA. In DNA form, the CDR3 reads TGCAGCGCGGGACAGGGGCTCTACGAGCAGTACTTC. Translation gives CSAGQGLYEQYF.

The chain is built from TRBV2 and TRBJ1-5; 11 bases agree with TRBD1. Germline CDR1 is SNHLY and CDR2 is FYNNEI. J was trimmed by 8 bases and V by 2 bases; bases with no gene match: 11. The CDR3 consists of 17 residues. Written as DNA, the CDR3 is TGTGCCAGCAGTGAAAGCGGGACAGGGGGATGGGGAGAGCCCCAGCATTTT. Protein sequence: CASSESGTGGWGEPQHF. The full variable domain, rest sourced from reference TRBV2 and TRBJ1-5, is EPEVTQTPSHQVTQMGQEVILRCVPISNHLYFYWYRQILGQKVEFLVSFYNNEISEKSEIFDDQFSVERPDGSNFTLKIRSTKLEDSAMYFCASSESGTGGWGEPQHFGDGTRLSIL.

The V call is TRBV6-5, the J call TRBJ1-5, with 11 bases that match TRBD1. This CDR3 has 13 residues. With V trimmed by 8 bases and J by 16 bases, 13 bases remained unmatched. Germline V gene data show CDR1 as MNHEY and CDR2 as SVGAGI. CDR3 nucleotide sequence: TGTGCCAGCGGCCGGGACAGGGGGTGGATGGCTCATTTT. Amino acid sequence: CASGRDRGWMAHF.

The CDR3 DNA follows: TGCGCCAGCAGCTTGGGGCGAGGGACCCAGTACTTC. This encodes CASSLGRGTQYF. V is TRBV5-1 and J is TRBJ2-5; D call uncertain. V was trimmed by 0 bases and J by 7 bases, leaving 7 bases between them. Germline lookup yields CDR1 SGHRS and CDR2 YFSETQ. The CDR3 runs 12 residues.

The J gene is TRBJ1-5, the V gene TRBV19, with a weak D call TRBD1 (5 bases). The CDR3 sequence is 21 residues long. Germline V lookup: CDR1 LNHDA, CDR2 SQIVND (reference sequence). Trimming stripped 1 base from V and 1 base from J, with 26 bases between. As DNA, the CDR3 is TGTGCCAGTAGTATAGGACGACTGCGACAGCGTGACAGTATGAGCAATCAGCCCCAGCATTTT. Translation gives CASSIGRLRQRDSMSNQPQHF.

CDR3: CASSRRQGLAGAFYNEQFF. The CDR3 DNA reads TGTGCCAGCAGCCGTAGACAGGGACTAGCGGGGGCCTTCTACAATGAGCAGTTCTTC. This chain uses TRBV5-6 with TRBJ2-1; 14 bases map to TRBD2. CDR3 length: 19 amino acids. The germline CDR1 and CDR2 sequences are SGHDT and YYEEEE. V was clipped by 4 bases and J by 3 bases; unmatched bases: 12.